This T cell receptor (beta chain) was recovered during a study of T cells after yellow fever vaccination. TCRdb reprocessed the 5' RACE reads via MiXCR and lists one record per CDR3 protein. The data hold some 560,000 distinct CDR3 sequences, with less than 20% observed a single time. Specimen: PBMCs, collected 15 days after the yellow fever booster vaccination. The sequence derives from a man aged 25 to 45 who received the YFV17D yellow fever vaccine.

For the CDR3, the DNA is TGTGCCAGCAGCCCAAGGGATTGGAACACTGAAGCTTTCTTT. Its protein product is CASSPRDWNTEAFF. The chain recombines TRBV5-4 with TRBJ1-1; no clear D gene. The CDR3 is made up of 14 amino acids. CDR1 and CDR2 (germline): SGHNT, YYREEE (reference sequence). The V end was cut by 4 bases, the J end by 1 base, with 11 bases between.